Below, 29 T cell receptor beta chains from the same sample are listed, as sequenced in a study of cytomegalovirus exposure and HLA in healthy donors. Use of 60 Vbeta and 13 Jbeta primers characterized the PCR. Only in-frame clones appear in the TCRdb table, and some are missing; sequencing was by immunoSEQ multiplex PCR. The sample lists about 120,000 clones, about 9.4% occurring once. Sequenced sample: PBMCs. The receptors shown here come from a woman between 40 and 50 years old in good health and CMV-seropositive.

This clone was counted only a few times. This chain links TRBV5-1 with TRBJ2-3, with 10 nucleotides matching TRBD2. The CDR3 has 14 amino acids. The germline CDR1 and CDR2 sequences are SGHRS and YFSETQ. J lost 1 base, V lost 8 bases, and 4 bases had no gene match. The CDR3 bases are TGCGCCAGTGTGCTAGCGGGGGGCACAGATACGCAGTATTTT. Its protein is CASVLAGGTDTQYF.

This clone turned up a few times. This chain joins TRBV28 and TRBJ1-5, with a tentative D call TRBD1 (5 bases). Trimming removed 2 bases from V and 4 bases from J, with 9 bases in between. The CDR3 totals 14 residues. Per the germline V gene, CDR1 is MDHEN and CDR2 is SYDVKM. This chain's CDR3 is CASSLGQGNQPQHF. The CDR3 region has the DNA TGTGCCAGCAGTTTAGGGCAGGGTAATCAGCCCCAGCATTTT.

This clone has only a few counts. In DNA, the CDR3 is TGTGCCAGCAGCCTACTCTGGGGACAGGGGGCCTACGAGCAGTACTTC. It codes for CASSLLWGQGAYEQYF. V usage is TRBV5-4 and J usage is TRBJ2-5, with 11 bases matching TRBD1. Judging by the DNA end, TRBJ2-7 fits better; the J call may be wrong. CDR3 length: 16 residues. Looked up from germline, CDR1 is SGHNT and CDR2 is YYREEE (reference sequence).

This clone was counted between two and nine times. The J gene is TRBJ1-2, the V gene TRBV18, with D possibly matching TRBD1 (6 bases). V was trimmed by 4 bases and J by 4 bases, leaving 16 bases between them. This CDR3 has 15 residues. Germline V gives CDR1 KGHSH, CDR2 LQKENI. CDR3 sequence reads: CASSQTFRDTYGYTF. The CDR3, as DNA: TGTGCCAGCTCACAAACCTTCCGGGACACCTATGGCTACACCTTC.

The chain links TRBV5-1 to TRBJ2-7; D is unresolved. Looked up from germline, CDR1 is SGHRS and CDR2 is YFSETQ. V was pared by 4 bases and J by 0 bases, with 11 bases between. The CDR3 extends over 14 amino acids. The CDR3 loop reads CASSVDTYSYEQYF. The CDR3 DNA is TGCGCCAGCAGCGTAGACACTTACTCCTACGAGCAGTACTTC.

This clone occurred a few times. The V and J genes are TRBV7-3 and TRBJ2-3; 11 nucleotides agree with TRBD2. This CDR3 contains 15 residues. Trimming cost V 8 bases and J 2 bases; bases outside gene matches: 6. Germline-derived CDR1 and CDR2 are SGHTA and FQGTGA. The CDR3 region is CASSPSGGPTDTQYF. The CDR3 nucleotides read TGTGCCAGCTCCCCTAGCGGGGGGCCCACAGATACGCAGTATTTT.

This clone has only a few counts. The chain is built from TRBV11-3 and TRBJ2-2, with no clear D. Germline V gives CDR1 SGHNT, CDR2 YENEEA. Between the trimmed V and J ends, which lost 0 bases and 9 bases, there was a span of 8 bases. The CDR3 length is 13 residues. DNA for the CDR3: TGTGCCAGCAGCTTAGATCCGGTCCGGGAGCTGTTTTTT. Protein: CASSLDPVRELFF.

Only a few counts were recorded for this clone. The DNA for the CDR3 is TGTGCCAGTAGTATACGGGGGGGCACCGGGGAGCTGTTTTTT. Its translation: CASSIRGGTGELFF. The chain has TRBV19 and TRBJ2-2; 8 bases align to TRBD2. Germline values: CDR1 LNHDA, CDR2 SQIVND (reference sequence). The CDR3 extends over 14 amino acids. V dropped 2 bases and J dropped 4; count of bases not matched to a gene: 0. Full variable domain (rest looked up from reference TRBV19 and TRBJ2-2): DGGITQSPKYLFRKEGQNVTLSCEQNLNHDAMYWYRQDPGQGLRLIYYSQIVNDFQKGDIAEGYSVSREKKESFPLTVTSAQKNPTAFYLCASSIRGGTGELFFGEGSRLTVL.

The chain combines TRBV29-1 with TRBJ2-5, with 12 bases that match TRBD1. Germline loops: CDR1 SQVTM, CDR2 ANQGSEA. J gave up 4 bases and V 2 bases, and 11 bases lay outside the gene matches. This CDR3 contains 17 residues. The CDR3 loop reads CSVERLGQGAWGETQYF. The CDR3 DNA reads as TGCAGCGTTGAAAGATTGGGACAGGGGGCTTGGGGAGAGACCCAGTACTTC.

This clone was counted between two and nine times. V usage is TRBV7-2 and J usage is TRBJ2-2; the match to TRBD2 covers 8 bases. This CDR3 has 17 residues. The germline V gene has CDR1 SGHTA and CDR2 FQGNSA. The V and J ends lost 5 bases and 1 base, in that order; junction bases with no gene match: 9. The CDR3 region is CASSLRALAGNTGELFF. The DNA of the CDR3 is TGTGCCAGCAGCCTCAGGGCTCTAGCGGGGAACACCGGGGAGCTGTTTTTT.

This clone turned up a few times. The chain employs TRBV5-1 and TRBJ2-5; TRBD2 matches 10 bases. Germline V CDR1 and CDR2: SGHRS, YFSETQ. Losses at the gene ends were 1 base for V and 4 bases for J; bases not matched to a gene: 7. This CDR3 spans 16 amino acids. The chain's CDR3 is CASSLSQRGGSETQYF. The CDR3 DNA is TGCGCCAGCAGCTTGAGTCAGCGGGGGGGCTCAGAGACCCAGTACTTC.

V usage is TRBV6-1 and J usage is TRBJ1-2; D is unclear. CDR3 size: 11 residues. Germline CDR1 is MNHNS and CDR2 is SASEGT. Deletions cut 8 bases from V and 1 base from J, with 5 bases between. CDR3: CASLFNYGYTF. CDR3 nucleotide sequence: TGTGCCAGCCTATTTAACTATGGCTACACCTTC.

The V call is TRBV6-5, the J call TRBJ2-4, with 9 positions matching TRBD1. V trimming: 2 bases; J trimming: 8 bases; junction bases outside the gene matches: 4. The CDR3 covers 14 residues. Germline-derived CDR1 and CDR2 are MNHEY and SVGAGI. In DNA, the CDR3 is TGTGCCAGCAGTTACGGACAGGGGACCCACATTCAGTACTTC. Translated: CASSYGQGTHIQYF.

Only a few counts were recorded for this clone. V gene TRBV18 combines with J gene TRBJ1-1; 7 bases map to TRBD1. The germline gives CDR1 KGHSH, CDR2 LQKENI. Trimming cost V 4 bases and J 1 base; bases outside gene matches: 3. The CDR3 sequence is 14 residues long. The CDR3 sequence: CASSRTGENTEAFF. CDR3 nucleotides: TGTGCCAGCTCACGAACAGGGGAGAACACTGAAGCTTTCTTT. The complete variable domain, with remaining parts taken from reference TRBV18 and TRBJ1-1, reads NAGVMQNPRHLVRRRGQEARLRCSPMKGHSHVYWYRQLPEEGLKFMVYLQKENIIDESGMPKERFSAEFPKEGPSILRIQQVVRGDSAAYFCASSRTGENTEAFFGQGTRLTVV.

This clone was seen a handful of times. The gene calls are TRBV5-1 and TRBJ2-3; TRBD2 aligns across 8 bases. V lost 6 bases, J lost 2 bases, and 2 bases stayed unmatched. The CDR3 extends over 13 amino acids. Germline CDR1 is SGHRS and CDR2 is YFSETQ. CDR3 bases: TGCGCCAGCATGCGGGGGGCCACAGATACGCAGTATTTT. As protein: CASMRGATDTQYF. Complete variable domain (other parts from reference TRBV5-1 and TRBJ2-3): KAGVTQTPRYLIKTRGQQVTLSCSPISGHRSVSWYQQTPGQGLQFLFEYFSETQRNKGNFPGRFSGRQFSNSRSEMNVSTLELGDSALYLCASMRGATDTQYFGPGTRLTVL.

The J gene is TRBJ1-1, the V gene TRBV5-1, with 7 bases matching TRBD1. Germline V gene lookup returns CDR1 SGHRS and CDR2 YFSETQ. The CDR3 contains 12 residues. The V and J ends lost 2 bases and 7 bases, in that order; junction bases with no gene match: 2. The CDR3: CASSLQGLEAFF. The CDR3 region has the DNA TGCGCCAGCAGCTTACAGGGGCTTGAAGCTTTCTTT.

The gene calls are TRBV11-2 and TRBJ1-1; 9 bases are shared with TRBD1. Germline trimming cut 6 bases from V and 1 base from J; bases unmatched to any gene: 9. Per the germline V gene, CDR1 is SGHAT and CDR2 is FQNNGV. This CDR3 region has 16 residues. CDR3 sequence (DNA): TGTGCCAGCAGAACAGGGGGCAGGGATGGGAACACTGAAGCTTTCTTT. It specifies CASRTGGRDGNTEAFF. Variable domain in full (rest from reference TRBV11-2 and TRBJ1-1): EAGVAQSPRYKIIEKRQSVAFWCNPISGHATLYWYQQILGQGPKLLIQFQNNGVVDDSQLPKDRFSAERLKGVDSTLKIQPAKLEDSAVYLCASRTGGRDGNTEAFFGQGTRLTVV.

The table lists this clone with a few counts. The CDR3 protein is CASSLWTGTTDTQYF. The DNA for the CDR3 is TGTGCCAGCAGCCTCTGGACAGGTACCACAGATACGCAGTATTTT. The chain joins TRBV9 to TRBJ2-3, with 7 positions matching TRBD1. J gave up 2 bases and V 4 bases, and 7 bases lay outside the gene matches. The CDR3 sequence is 15 residues long. From germline, CDR1 is SGDLS and CDR2 YYNGEE.

In DNA form, the CDR3 reads TGTGCCGGAGTTCTAGCGGGGACGGGTAGTGAGACCCAGTACTTC. Residues: CAGVLAGTGSETQYF. The V gene is TRBV21-1, the J gene TRBJ2-5; TRBD2, the D gene given by the table, was not confirmed from the DNA. TRBV21-1 is described as a pseudogene. There are 15 residues in the CDR3.

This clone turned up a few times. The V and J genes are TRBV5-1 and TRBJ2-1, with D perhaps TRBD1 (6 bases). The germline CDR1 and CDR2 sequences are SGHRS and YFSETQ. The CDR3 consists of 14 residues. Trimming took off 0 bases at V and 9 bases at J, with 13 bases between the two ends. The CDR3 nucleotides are TGCGCCAGCAGCTTGGCCGGCAGGGGCGGTGAGCAGTTCTTC. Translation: CASSLAGRGGEQFF.

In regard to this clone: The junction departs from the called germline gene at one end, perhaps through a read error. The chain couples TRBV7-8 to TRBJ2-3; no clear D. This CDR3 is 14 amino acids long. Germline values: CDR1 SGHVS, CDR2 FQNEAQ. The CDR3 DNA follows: TGTGCCAGCAGTTTAGACCTATTCACAGATACGCAGTATTTT. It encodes CASSLDLFTDTQYF.

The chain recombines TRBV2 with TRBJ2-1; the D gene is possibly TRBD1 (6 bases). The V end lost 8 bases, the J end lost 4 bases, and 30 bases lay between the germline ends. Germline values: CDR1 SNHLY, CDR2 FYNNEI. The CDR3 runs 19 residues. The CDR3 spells CASDWTEPFEGLGYNEQFF. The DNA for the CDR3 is TGTGCCAGCGACTGGACAGAGCCCTTCGAGGGCCTGGGGTACAATGAGCAGTTCTTC.

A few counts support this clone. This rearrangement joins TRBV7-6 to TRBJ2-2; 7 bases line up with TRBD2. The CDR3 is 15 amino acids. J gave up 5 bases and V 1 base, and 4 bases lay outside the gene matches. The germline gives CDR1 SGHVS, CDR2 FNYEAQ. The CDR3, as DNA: TGTGCCAGCAGCTTAGAAAGGGGAGGGACCGGGGAGCTGTTTTTT. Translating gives CASSLERGGTGELFF.

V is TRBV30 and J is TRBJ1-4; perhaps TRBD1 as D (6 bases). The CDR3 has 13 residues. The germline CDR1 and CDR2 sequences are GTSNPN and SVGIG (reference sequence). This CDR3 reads CALNTGTLGELFF. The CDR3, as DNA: TGTGCGTTAAACACAGGGACCCTGGGGGAACTGTTTTTT.

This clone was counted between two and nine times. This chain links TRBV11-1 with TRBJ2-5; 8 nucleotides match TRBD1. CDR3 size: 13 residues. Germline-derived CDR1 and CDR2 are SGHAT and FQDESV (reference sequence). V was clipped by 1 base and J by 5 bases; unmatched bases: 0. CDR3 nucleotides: TGTGCCAGCAGCTTAGGACAGGGGGAGACCCAGTACTTC. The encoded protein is CASSLGQGETQYF. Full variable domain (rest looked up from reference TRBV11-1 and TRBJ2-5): EAEVAQSPRYKITEKSQAVAFWCDPISGHATLYWYRQILGQGPELLVQFQDESVVDDSQLPKDRFSAERLKGVDSTLKIQPAELGDSAMYLCASSLGQGETQYFGPGTRLLVL.

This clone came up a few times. The CDR3 DNA follows: TGTGCCAGCAGCCGACGAGGAATGACAGGGGGGAACACTGAAGCTTTCTTT. It yields the protein CASSRRGMTGGNTEAFF. V usage is TRBV13 and J usage is TRBJ1-1, with TRBD1 matching over 9 bases. Germline V CDR1 and CDR2: PRHDT, FYEKMQ (reference sequence). The trim removed 5 bases at V and 1 base at J, leaving 11 bases unmatched. The CDR3 is 17 amino acids.

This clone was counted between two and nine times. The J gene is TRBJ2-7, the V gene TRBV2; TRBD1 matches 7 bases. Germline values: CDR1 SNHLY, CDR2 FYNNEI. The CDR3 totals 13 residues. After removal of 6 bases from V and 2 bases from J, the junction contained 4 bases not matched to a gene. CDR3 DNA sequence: TGTGCCAGCAGGAAGGGGGCAGCCTACGAGCAGTACTTC. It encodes CASRKGAAYEQYF. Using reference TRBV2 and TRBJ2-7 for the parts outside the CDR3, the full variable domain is EPEVTQTPSHQVTQMGQEVILRCVPISNHLYFYWYRQILGQKVEFLVSFYNNEISEKSEIFDDQFSVERPDGSNFTLKIRSTKLEDSAMYFCASRKGAAYEQYFGPGTRLTVT.

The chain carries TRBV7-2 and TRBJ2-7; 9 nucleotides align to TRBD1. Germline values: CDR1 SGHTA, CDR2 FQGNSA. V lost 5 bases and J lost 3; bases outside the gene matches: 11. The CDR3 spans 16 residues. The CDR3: CASSLTGTGSFYEQYF. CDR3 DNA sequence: TGTGCCAGCAGCCTTACCGGGACAGGGAGTTTCTACGAGCAGTACTTC. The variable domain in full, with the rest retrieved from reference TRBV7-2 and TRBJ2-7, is GAGVSQSPSNKVTEKGKDVELRCDPISGHTALYWYRQSLGQGLEFLIYFQGNSAPDKSGLPSDRFSAERTGGSVSTLTIQRTQQEDSAVYLCASSLTGTGSFYEQYFGPGTRLTVT.

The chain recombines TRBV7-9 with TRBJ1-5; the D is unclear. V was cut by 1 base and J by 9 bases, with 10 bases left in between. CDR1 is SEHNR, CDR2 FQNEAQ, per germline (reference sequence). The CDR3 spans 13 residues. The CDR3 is CASSLDSRRPQHF. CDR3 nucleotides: TGTGCCAGCAGCTTAGACAGCCGGCGGCCCCAGCATTTT.